This T cell receptor beta chain came from a study of technical replicates of blood from a few donors. Assay used: immunoSEQ multiplex PCR; TCRdb lists only in-frame clones, some missing. The data hold roughly 76,000 clones, with around 92% observed a single time. The CDR3 runs to 15 residues. CDR1 and CDR2 (germline): MNHNS, SASEGT. Trimming left V 2 bases short and J 2 bases short, with 9 bases between. The origin of this receptor is a human donor in good health. Some clones in this sample may be carry-over from other donors' samples. The chain carries TRBV6-1 and TRBJ1-4; no clear D gene. The sample consisted of T cells isolated from PBMCs. The chain's CDR3 is CASSEFFGTNEKLFF. In DNA, the CDR3 is TGTGCCAGCAGTGAATTCTTCGGGACTAATGAAAAACTGTTTTTT.